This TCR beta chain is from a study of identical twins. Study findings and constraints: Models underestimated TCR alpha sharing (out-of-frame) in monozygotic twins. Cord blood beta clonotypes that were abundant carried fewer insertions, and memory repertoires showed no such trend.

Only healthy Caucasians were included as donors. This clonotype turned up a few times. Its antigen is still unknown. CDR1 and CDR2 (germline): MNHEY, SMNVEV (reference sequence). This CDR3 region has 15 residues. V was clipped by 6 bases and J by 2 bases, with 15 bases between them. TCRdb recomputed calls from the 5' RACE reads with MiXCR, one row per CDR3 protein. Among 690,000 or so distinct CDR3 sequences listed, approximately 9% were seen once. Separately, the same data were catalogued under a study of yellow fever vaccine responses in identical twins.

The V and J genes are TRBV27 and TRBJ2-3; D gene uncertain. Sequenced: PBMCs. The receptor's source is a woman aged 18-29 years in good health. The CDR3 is CASRATYTSTDTQYF. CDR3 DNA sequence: TGTGCCAGCAGGGCGACCTATACTTCCACAGATACGCAGTATTTT.